This record covers a single T cell receptor beta chain. This sample was taken from a study of cytomegalovirus exposure and HLA in healthy donors. With 60 Vbeta and 13 Jbeta primers, the PCR was carried out. Clones were read by immunoSEQ multiplex PCR, and TCRdb kept only the in-frame ones, dropping some. The table lists 150,000 or so clones, about 84% of them singletons, with 1% to 1.5% in the top ten. Sequenced sample: PBMCs. The TCR sequence derives from a man aged 45 to 65 in good health and CMV-seropositive.

The DNA of the CDR3 is TGTGCCAGCAGTTTAAGACAGGGGGCTGGTGAGACCCAGTACTTC. It yields the protein CASSLRQGAGETQYF. The chain has TRBV27 and TRBJ2-5, with 10 bases identical to TRBD1. Looked up from germline, CDR1 is MNHEY and CDR2 is SMNVEV (reference sequence). V gave up 2 bases and J gave up 5 bases; unmatched junction bases: 5. The CDR3 covers 15 residues.